The 27 T cell receptor beta chains below come from one sample, sequenced in a study of T cells expressing NK-cell markers. TCRdb reprocessed the 5' RACE reads, with one entry per CDR3 protein and no DNA. The listing records 550,000 to 600,000 distinct CDR3 sequences. Sequences were obtained from blood T cells: a sorted CD56 or NKG2C T cell subset, CD4+ or CD8+ T cells, or bulk PBMC T cells (not recorded which). These receptors came from a man aged 18 to 29 in good health.

The chain joins TRBV15 to TRBJ1-1; TCRdb's D gene call, TRBD1, goes unchecked for lack of DNA. Germline CDR1 reads LNHNV; CDR2 reads YYDKDF (reference sequence). The CDR3 runs to 16 residues. The CDR3 region is CATSRDFQVGDTEAFF.

The CDR3 spells CSARDSGRASGELFF. The chain employs TRBV20-1 and TRBJ2-2; TCRdb designates TRBD2, a call that cannot be tested without DNA. CDR3 length: 15 residues. Germline V gene lookup returns CDR1 DFQATT and CDR2 SNEGSKA (reference sequence).

This sequence joins TRBV12-3 or TRBV12-4 and TRBJ1-3. The CDR3 runs to 15 residues. CDR3 sequence reads: CASSLSGLSGNTIYF.

V and J are TRBV4-1 and TRBJ2-3. Germline V CDR1 and CDR2: MGHRA, YSYEKL. This CDR3 has 13 residues. CDR3 region: CASSRQAADTQYF.

V and J are TRBV6-5 and TRBJ1-5; TCRdb's assignment of TRBD1 cannot be checked, as there is no DNA. The CDR3 is 17 amino acids. Germline CDR1 and CDR2: MNHEY and SVGAGI. CDR3 region: CASSYSIPGEGNQPQHF.

The chain carries TRBV12-3 or TRBV12-4 and TRBJ1-5; there is no DNA to check the TCRdb D call of TRBD1. The CDR3 is 17 residues long. The CDR3 spells CASSPETPGASNQPQHF.

The rearrangement joins TRBV11-2 to TRBJ2-1; the TCRdb D gene call, TRBD1, has no DNA to confirm it. Germline lookup yields CDR1 SGHAT and CDR2 FQNNGV. There are 15 residues in the CDR3. CDR3 amino acids: CASSLDRGEYNEQFF.

V usage is TRBV4-2 and J usage is TRBJ1-1. Germline V gene lookup returns CDR1 LGHNA and CDR2 YNFKEQ. The CDR3 contains 16 residues. CDR3 sequence reads: CASSLNRAGENTEAFF.

The chain uses TRBV19 and TRBJ2-4; there is no DNA to check the TCRdb D call of TRBD2. The CDR3 is 17 amino acids. Germline CDR1 reads LNHDA; CDR2 reads SQIVND (reference sequence). CDR3 in amino acids: CASSISSVGISLNIQYF.

V gene TRBV7-9 combines with J gene TRBJ2-1; the TRBD2 assignment by TCRdb is unverifiable without DNA. The CDR3 is 14 residues long. CDR1 is SEHNR, CDR2 FQNEAQ, per germline (reference sequence). The CDR3: CASSYEASPSRQFF.

This sequence joins TRBV7-2 and TRBJ2-7; lacking DNA, the TRBD2 call made by TCRdb goes unchecked. Germline CDR1 is SGHTA and CDR2 is FQGNSA. This CDR3 is 15 amino acids long. This CDR3 reads CASSPGTSASYEQYF.

The chain carries TRBV2 and TRBJ2-1; the TRBD1 assignment by TCRdb is unverifiable without DNA. Looked up from germline, CDR1 is SNHLY and CDR2 is FYNNEI. The CDR3 loop spans 14 amino acids. CDR3 amino acids: CASSVRGNYNEQFF. Combining the CDR3 with reference TRBV2 and TRBJ2-1 gives the whole variable domain EPEVTQTPSHQVTQMGQEVILRCVPISNHLYFYWYRQILGQKVEFLVSFYNNEISEKSEIFDDQFSVERPDGSNFTLKIRSTKLEDSAMYFCASSVRGNYNEQFFGPGTRLTVL.

The chain couples TRBV12-3 or TRBV12-4 to TRBJ2-4; the D gene TCRdb calls, TRBD1, cannot be checked with no DNA. The CDR3 is 13 residues long. This CDR3 is CASSLGGQGPGYF.

CDR3 amino acids: CSAQKGPPKDNEQFF. V usage is TRBV20-1 and J usage is TRBJ2-1; the TCRdb call, TRBD2, lacks DNA for checking. Germline V gene sequence: CDR1 DFQATT, CDR2 SNEGSKA (reference sequence). The CDR3 is made up of 15 amino acids.

The chain has TRBV5-1 and TRBJ2-1; TCRdb's assignment of TRBD1 cannot be checked, as there is no DNA. The CDR3 sequence is 13 residues long. CDR1 is SGHRS and CDR2 is YFSETQ in the germline V gene. CDR3 residues: CASSSPGSNEQFF.

The chain couples TRBV28 to TRBJ2-4; no DNA is available, so the TRBD1 call from TCRdb remains unchecked. The CDR3 extends over 14 amino acids. The V gene's germline CDR1 is MDHEN and CDR2 SYDVKM. The CDR3 reads CASSADRVKNIQYF.

The chain has TRBV20-1 and TRBJ2-1. In germline, CDR1 is DFQATT, CDR2 SNEGSKA (reference sequence). The CDR3 consists of 14 residues. CDR3 loop: CSGQGEVSYNEQFF.

The V call is TRBV29-1, the J call TRBJ2-5; TCRdb indicates TRBD1, and absent DNA this call remains unverified. The germline CDR1 and CDR2 sequences are SQVTM and ANQGSEA. The CDR3 covers 14 residues. CDR3 amino acids: CSAEGGLTGETQYF.

The chain is built from TRBV11-2 and TRBJ2-1; TCRdb's D gene call, TRBD2, goes unchecked for lack of DNA. This CDR3 spans 15 amino acids. Germline V gene data show CDR1 as SGHAT and CDR2 as FQNNGV. The CDR3 here is CASIRVAGASTEQFF.

The chain is built from TRBV5-1 and TRBJ2-3. This CDR3 is 16 amino acids long. CDR1 is SGHRS and CDR2 is YFSETQ in the germline V gene. The CDR3 is CASSLPSGTSTDTQYF.

The rearrangement joins TRBV4-1 to TRBJ2-2. This CDR3 is built from 14 residues. The germline CDR1 and CDR2 sequences are MGHRA and YSYEKL. CDR3 amino acids: CASSFHLNTGELFF.

The chain is built from TRBV5-4 and TRBJ2-3; TCRdb reports TRBD1, a call that lacks DNA to check it against. Looked up from germline, CDR1 is SGHNT and CDR2 is YYREEE (reference sequence). The CDR3 runs to 15 residues. The CDR3 is CASSLRVGEADTQYF.

The chain links TRBV9 to TRBJ1-4. There are 16 residues in the CDR3. Germline lookup yields CDR1 SGDLS and CDR2 YYNGEE. The CDR3 sequence: CASSVGISATNEKLFF.

The rearrangement uses TRBV9 and TRBJ2-3; the D call from TCRdb, TRBD1, cannot be confirmed without DNA. Germline lookup yields CDR1 SGDLS and CDR2 YYNGEE. This CDR3 region has 15 residues. The CDR3: CASSGRAIGVDTQYF.

The chain carries TRBV11-2 and TRBJ1-6; the TCRdb D gene call, TRBD1, has no DNA to confirm it. CDR3 length equals 15 residues. Germline lookup yields CDR1 SGHAT and CDR2 FQNNGV. CDR3 region: CASSLEGRGWSPLHF. The full variable domain, completed using reference TRBV11-2 and TRBJ1-6, is EAGVAQSPRYKIIEKRQSVAFWCNPISGHATLYWYQQILGQGPKLLIQFQNNGVVDDSQLPKDRFSAERLKGVDSTLKIQPAKLEDSAVYLCASSLEGRGWSPLHFGNGTRLTVT.

CDR3 residues: CASSLAFSAGSYEQYF. The gene calls are TRBV7-2 and TRBJ2-7. This CDR3 contains 16 residues. Germline CDR1 reads SGHTA; CDR2 reads FQGNSA.

This sequence joins TRBV11-2 and TRBJ2-3; TCRdb designates TRBD1, a call that cannot be tested without DNA. Germline assignment: CDR1 SGHAT and CDR2 FQNNGV. CDR3 length: 17 amino acids. The CDR3 reads CASSFALSGGPPDTQYF.